Below, one TCR beta chain is given with its context. It has no known antigen specificity. Per-base quality was not reported, and no clone a single base away is much larger than it. This sample was included in a study of CD8 T cells in ankylosing spondylitis (dated by TCRdb to about 2017). Describing the broader study: The study profiled T cell receptor beta repertoires in healthy donors and ankylosing spondylitis patients to find disease-linked TCR variants. The full study cohort was made up of under 30 ankylosing spondylitis patients and 108 healthy donors. Peripheral blood was sampled, and synovial fluid was also collected from ankylosing spondylitis patients.

Sequenced using an Illumina HiSeq 2500. TCR beta libraries were prepared by quantitative 5'-RACE with molecular barcodes. The original methods were these. Disease-linked TCR variants were identified with a new computational method built on a probabilistic model of VDJ rearrangement. In TCRdb, the public reads were trimmed at Q25 with fastp and aligned with MiXCR, with productive beta chains retained. Merged by CDR3 protein, the rows form single entries marked with the most common genes and DNA. Here the V and J calls rest on TCRdb's processing, not on the authors' analysis. This sample comprises 250,000 to 300,000 distinct CDR3 sequences, 20% of them detected only once. The leading ten clones occupy roughly 8.3% of the sample. Here is what the overall study found, with its caveats: The disease-linked clones were reported to be significantly enriched in matched synovial fluid samples from ankylosing spondylitis patients. The disease-linked clones showed a CD8+ phenotype and occurred at relatively low frequencies in peripheral blood. A TCR beta motif of several highly homologous amino acid variants appeared characteristic of blood from ankylosing spondylitis patients. Some motif variants had previously been reported in the synovial fluid and blood of reactive arthritis patients, which suggests shared mechanisms of disease initiation.

The specimen was blood, either unsorted or a sorted T cell fraction (not recorded which). The clonotype was recovered from a male donor with ankylosing spondylitis or in good health (not recorded which).

The nucleotide sequence is given as TGTGCCAGCAGCCATCGGGGAATAGATACGCAGTATTTT. This sequence encodes CASSHRGIDTQYF. The rearrangement joined TRBV3-1 to TRBJ2-3; TRBD2 might be the D gene, on 5 matching bases. The germline V gene (reference sequence) yields LGHDT for CDR1 and YNNKEL for CDR2. The CDR3 runs 13 residues from the cysteine to the phenylalanine. Only the CDR3 region is kept as DNA, spanning 39 bases read in frame from base 1. At the junction V is shortened by 3 bases and J by 5 bases, with 9 bases in between.